Shown below are 10 T cell receptor beta chains from a single sample sequenced in a study of blood T cell repertoires in COVID-19 (dated by TCRdb to 2020 to 2021). Receptors were amplified or captured by the immunoSEQ multiplex PCR assay. TCRdb retrieved this table from immuneACCESS and kept in-frame rearrangements only. Not all clones are present; in checked studies, unresolved V genes account for under half, and no reason is known for the remainder. Present in this sample are roughly 300,000 clones, roughly 86% of which were seen just once. The ten largest account for 1.8% of the sample. Sequences were obtained from peripheral blood. These receptors originate from a woman in her twenties or thirties with COVID-19, enrolled during active disease.

The V gene is TRBV6-4, the J gene TRBJ2-5; 8 positions match TRBD1. From germline, CDR1 is MRHNA and CDR2 SNTAGT. The length of the CDR3 is 14 residues. The ends lost 6 bases at V and 5 bases at J; junction bases unmatched: 8. The CDR3 bases are TGTGCCAGCAGCCCAGACAGGGGCGGGGAGACCCAGTACTTC. It encodes CASSPDRGGETQYF.

CDR3 nucleotide sequence: TGTGCCAGCAGCCCCGTTGGAGGGGGCGGCTACACCTTC. This sequence encodes CASSPVGGGGYTF. The rearrangement uses TRBV11-2 and TRBJ1-2; 7 bases are a match to TRBD1. V lost 5 bases, J lost 8 bases, and 8 bases stayed unmatched. This CDR3 contains 13 residues. Per the germline V gene, CDR1 is SGHAT and CDR2 is FQNNGV.

This clone was recorded only once. For the CDR3, the DNA is TGTGCCAGCAGCAAAGAACAGGGGGTCGGGTCACCCCTCCACTTT. Translated, it gives CASSKEQGVGSPLHF. The J gene is TRBJ1-6, the V gene TRBV21-1; no DNA check was done on the table's D call, TRBD1. TRBV21-1 is designated a pseudogene. The CDR3 has 15 amino acids.

The chain joins TRBV9 to TRBJ1-3, with D unclear. This CDR3 has 15 residues. Trimming took 3 bases from V and 4 from J, leaving 14 bases between them. The germline gives CDR1 SGDLS, CDR2 YYNGEE. The CDR3 coding sequence is TGTGCCAGCAGCGGAAGTTGGGGAGGCGGAAACACCATATATTTT. Protein: CASSGSWGGGNTIYF.

The chain carries TRBV9 and TRBJ2-1, with TRBD2 matching over 13 bases. CDR3 length equals 16 residues. J lost 9 bases, V lost 3 bases, and 9 bases had no gene match. Germline CDR1 and CDR2: SGDLS and YYNGEE. The CDR3 loop is CASSGGLAGVWGEQFF. The CDR3 region has the DNA TGTGCCAGCAGCGGAGGACTAGCGGGGGTTTGGGGTGAGCAGTTCTTC.

The chain couples TRBV7-9 to TRBJ2-1; 9 positions agree with TRBD1. CDR1 and CDR2 (germline): SEHNR, FQNEAQ (reference sequence). V lost 2 bases and J lost 7; bases outside the gene matches: 3. The CDR3 consists of 14 residues. DNA for the CDR3: TGTGCCAGCAGCTTATCCGGGACAGGGAATGAGCAGTTCTTC. It specifies CASSLSGTGNEQFF.

V gene TRBV30 combines with J gene TRBJ2-1; TRBD2 agrees at 9 bases. With V trimmed by 0 bases and J by 4 bases, 4 bases remained unmatched. The CDR3 sequence is 15 residues long. Germline-derived CDR1 and CDR2 are GTSNPN and SVGIG (reference sequence). The CDR3 DNA follows: TGTGCCTGGAGTGTAGATAGCGGGGGATACAATGAGCAGTTCTTC. Translating gives CAWSVDSGGYNEQFF.

This sequence joins TRBV27 and TRBJ1-5; D not resolved. V lost 5 bases to trimming and J lost 6 bases, with 11 bases between them. Germline lookup yields CDR1 MNHEY and CDR2 SMNVEV (reference sequence). The CDR3 has 13 residues. The CDR3 sequence is CASSPGVLQPQHF. The CDR3 nucleotides read TGTGCCAGCAGTCCCGGGGTACTTCAGCCCCAGCATTTT.

The chain couples TRBV5-5 to TRBJ2-4, with a weak D call TRBD2 (7 bases). The CDR3 covers 15 residues. The germline V and J ends were trimmed by 4 bases and 4 bases, with 15 bases remaining between them. The germline V gene encodes CDR1 SGHKS and CDR2 YYEKEE (reference sequence). CDR3 protein: CASSPWTAGKNIQYF. The CDR3 coding sequence is TGTGCCAGCAGCCCCTGGACAGCGGGGAAAAACATTCAGTACTTC. The full variable domain, in which reference TRBV5-5 and TRBJ2-4 provide the parts outside the CDR3, is DAGVTQSPTHLIKTRGQQVTLRCSPISGHKSVSWYQQVLGQGPQFIFQYYEKEERGRGNFPDRFSARQFPNYSSELNVNALLLGDSALYLCASSPWTAGKNIQYFGAGTRLSVL.

This clone has a single count. This rearrangement joins TRBV19 to TRBJ1-1, with 8 bases identical to TRBD1. Germline loops: CDR1 LNHDA, CDR2 SQIVND (reference sequence). The CDR3 covers 13 residues. After removal of 8 bases from V and 1 base from J, the junction contained 3 bases not matched to a gene. This CDR3 is CASLTGANTEAFF. As DNA, the CDR3 is TGTGCCAGTTTGACAGGGGCGAACACTGAAGCTTTCTTT.